This TCR beta chain was recorded in a study of T cells after yellow fever vaccination. The CDR3 is 14 residues long. From germline, CDR1 is SGHTA and CDR2 FQGNSA. Trimming stripped 5 bases from V and 7 bases from J, with 14 bases between. Note on this clonotype: Its antigen is unidentified.

Study-wide results and limits: Relatively few clonotypes were ones that appeared in both CD4 and CD8 compartments. Faster peaking, at day 5 versus 15, marked a secondary response that was weaker. Contaminants from the bulk population, in the form of abundant clonotypes, could be found in FACS-sorted repertoires.

TCR cDNA, made by 5'RACE template switching, carried an added universal primer site and UMIs. TCRdb independently ran MiXCR on the 5' RACE reads; one entry per CDR3 protein. The sample contains 340,000 or so distinct CDR3 sequences, around 12% of which appear only once. The material was CD4+ T cells sorted from PBMCs, obtained 15 days after the yellow fever booster vaccination. The receptor's source is a man younger than 35 who received the YFV17D yellow fever vaccine. This rearrangement joins TRBV7-2 to TRBJ1-4, with D perhaps TRBD1 (6 bases). CDR3 coding DNA: TGTGCCAGCAGCGCCGGGGGCTGGGGTGAAAAACTGTTTTTT. Translated: CASSAGGWGEKLFF.